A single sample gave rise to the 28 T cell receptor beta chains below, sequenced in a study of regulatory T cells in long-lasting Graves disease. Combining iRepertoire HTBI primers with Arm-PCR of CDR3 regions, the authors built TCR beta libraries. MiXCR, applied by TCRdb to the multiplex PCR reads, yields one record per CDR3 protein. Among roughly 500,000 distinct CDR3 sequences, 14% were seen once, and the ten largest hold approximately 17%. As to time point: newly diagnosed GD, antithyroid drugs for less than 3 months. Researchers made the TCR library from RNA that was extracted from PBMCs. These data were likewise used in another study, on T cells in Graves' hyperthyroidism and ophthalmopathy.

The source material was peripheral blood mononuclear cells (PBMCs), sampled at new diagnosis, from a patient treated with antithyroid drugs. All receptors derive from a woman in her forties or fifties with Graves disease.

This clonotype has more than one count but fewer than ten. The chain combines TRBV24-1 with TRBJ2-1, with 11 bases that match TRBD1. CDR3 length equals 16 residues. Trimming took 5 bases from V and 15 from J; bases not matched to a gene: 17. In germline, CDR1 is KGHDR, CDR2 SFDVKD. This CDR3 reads CATSAIAGQGEAGVFF. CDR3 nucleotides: TGTGCCACCAGTGCCATTGCGGGACAGGGGGAAGCTGGTGTGTTCTTC.

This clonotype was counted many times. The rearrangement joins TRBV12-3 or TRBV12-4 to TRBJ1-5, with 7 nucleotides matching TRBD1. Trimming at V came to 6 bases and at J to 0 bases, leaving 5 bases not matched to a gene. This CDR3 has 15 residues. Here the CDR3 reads CASSNTGDSNQPQHF. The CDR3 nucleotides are TGTGCCAGCAGCAATACAGGGGATAGCAATCAGCCCCAGCATTTT.

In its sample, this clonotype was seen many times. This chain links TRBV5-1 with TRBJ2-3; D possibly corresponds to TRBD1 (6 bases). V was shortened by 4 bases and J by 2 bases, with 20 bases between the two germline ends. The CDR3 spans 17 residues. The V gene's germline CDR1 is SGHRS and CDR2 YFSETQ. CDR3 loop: CASSKGQRPGTTDTQYF. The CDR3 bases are TGCGCCAGCAGCAAAGGACAGCGACCAGGGACCACAGATACGCAGTATTTT.

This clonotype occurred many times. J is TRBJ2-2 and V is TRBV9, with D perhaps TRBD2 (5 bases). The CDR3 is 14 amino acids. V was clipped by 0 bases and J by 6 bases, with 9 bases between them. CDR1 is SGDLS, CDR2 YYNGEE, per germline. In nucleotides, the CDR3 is TGTGCCAGCAGCGTAGTGGAGGACCCCGGGGAGCTGTTTTTT. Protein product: CASSVVEDPGELFF.

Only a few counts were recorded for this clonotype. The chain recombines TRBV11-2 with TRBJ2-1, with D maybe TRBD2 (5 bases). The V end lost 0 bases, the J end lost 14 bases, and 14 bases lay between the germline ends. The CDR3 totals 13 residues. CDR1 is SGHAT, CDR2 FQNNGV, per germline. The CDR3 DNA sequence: TGTGCCAGCAGCTTAGATCGTACGGGGTGGGAGTTCTTC. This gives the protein CASSLDRTGWEFF. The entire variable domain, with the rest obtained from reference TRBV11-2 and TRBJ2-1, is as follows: EAGVAQSPRYKIIEKRQSVAFWCNPISGHATLYWYQQILGQGPKLLIQFQNNGVVDDSQLPKDRFSAERLKGVDSTLKIQPAKLEDSAVYLCASSLDRTGWEFFGPGTRLTVL.

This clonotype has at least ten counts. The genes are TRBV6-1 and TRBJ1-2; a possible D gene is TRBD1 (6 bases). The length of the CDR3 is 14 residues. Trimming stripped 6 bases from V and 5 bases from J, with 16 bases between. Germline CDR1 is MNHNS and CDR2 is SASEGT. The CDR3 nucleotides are TGTGCCAGCAGCCTTCAGCAGGGGCGATATGGCTACACCTTC. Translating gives CASSLQQGRYGYTF.

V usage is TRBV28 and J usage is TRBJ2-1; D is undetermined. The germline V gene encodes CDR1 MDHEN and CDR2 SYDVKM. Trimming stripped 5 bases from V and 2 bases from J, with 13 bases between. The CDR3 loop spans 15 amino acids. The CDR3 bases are TGTGCCAGCAGTCTCCCGAATCGTGCCTACAATGAGCAGTTCTTC. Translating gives CASSLPNRAYNEQFF. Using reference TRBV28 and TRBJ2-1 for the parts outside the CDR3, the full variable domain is DVKVTQSSRYLVKRTGEKVFLECVQDMDHENMFWYRQDPGLGLRLIYFSYDVKMKEKGDIPEGYSVSREKKERFSLILESASTNQTSMYLCASSLPNRAYNEQFFGPGTRLTVL.

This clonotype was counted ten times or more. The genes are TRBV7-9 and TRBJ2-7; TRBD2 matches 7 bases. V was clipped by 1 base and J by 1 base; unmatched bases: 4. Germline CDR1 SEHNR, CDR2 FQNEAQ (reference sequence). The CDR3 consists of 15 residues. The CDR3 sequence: CASSLGGRASYEQYF. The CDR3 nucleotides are TGTGCCAGCAGCTTAGGAGGGAGGGCTTCCTACGAGCAGTACTTC.

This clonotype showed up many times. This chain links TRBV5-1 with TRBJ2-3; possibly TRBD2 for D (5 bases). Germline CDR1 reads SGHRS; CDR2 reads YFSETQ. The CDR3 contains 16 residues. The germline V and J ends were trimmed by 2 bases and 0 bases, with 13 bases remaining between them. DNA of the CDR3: TGCGCCAGCAGCTTACTAGAATCTACTAGCACAGATACGCAGTATTTT. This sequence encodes CASSLLESTSTDTQYF.

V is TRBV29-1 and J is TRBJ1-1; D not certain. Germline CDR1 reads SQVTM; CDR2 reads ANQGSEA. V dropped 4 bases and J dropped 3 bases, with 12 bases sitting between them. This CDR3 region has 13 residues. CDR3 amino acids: CSVVGRWDTEAFF. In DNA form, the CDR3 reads TGCAGCGTTGTGGGAAGGTGGGACACTGAAGCTTTCTTT. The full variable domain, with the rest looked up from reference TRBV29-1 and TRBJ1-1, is SAVISQKPSRDICQRGTSLTIQCQVDSQVTMMFWYRQQPGQSLTLIATANQGSEATYESGFVIDKFPISRPNLTFSTLTVSNMSPEDSSIYLCSVVGRWDTEAFFGQGTRLTVV.

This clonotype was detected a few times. CDR3 nucleotide sequence: TGTGCCAGCAGCCAAGAGAAATTAACGGGAGAAGAGACCCAGTACTTC. This translates into CASSQEKLTGEETQYF. The J gene is TRBJ2-5, the V gene TRBV3-1; the D gene is possibly TRBD2 (6 bases). The germline gives CDR1 LGHDT, CDR2 YNNKEL (reference sequence). V lost 0 bases and J 3 bases, leaving 14 bases between the germline ends. The CDR3 has 16 amino acids.

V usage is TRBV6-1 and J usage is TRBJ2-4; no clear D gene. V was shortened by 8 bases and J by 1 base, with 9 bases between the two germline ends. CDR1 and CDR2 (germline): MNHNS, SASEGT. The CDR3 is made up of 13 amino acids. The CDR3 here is CASGVLAKNIQYF. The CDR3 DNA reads TGTGCCAGCGGGGTTCTGGCCAAAAACATTCAGTACTTC.

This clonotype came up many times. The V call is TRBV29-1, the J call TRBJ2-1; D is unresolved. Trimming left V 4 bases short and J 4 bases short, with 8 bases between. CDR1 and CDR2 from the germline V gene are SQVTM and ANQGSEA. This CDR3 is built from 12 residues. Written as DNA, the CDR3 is TGCAGCGTTGGGGCGGTTTACAATGAGCAGTTCTTC. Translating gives CSVGAVYNEQFF.

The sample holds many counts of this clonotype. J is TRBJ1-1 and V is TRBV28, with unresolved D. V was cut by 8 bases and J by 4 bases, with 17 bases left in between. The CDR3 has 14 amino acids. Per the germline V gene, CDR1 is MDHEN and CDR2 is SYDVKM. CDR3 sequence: CASLLASLGTEAFF. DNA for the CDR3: TGTGCCAGCCTACTAGCTTCTCTTGGCACTGAAGCTTTCTTT.

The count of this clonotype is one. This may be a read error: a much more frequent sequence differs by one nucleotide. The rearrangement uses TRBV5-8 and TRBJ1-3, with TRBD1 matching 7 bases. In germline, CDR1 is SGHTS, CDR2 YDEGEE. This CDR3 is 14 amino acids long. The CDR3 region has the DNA TGTGCCAGCAGCAGCGGGACAGCTGGAAACACCACATATTTT. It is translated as CASSSGTAGNTTYF.

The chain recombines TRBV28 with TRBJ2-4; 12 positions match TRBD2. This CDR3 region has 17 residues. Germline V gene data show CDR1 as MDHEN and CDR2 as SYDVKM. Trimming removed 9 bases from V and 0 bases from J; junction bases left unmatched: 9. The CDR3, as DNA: TGTGCCAGTCTAGCGGGAGGGTTAAGCGTAGCCAAAAACATTCAGTACTTC. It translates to CASLAGGLSVAKNIQYF.

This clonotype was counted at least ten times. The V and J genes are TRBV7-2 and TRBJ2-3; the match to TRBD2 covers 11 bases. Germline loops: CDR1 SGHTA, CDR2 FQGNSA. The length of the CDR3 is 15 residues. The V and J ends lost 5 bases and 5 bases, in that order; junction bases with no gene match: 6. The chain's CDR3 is CASSHPGLAVDTQYF. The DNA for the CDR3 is TGTGCCAGCAGCCACCCGGGACTAGCGGTAGATACGCAGTATTTT.

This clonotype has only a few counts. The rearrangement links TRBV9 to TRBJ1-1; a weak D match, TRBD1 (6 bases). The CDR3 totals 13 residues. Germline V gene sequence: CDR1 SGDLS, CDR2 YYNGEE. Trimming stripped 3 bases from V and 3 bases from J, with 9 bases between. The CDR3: CASSGSGDTEAFF. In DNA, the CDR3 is TGTGCCAGCAGCGGATCAGGGGACACTGAAGCTTTCTTT.

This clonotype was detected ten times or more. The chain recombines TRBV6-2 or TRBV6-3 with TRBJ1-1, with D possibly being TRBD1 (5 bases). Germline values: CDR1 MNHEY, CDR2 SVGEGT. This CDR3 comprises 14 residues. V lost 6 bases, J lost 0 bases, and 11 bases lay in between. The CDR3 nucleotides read TGTGCCAGCAGCCCGGACACCCTGAACACTGAAGCTTTCTTT. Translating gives CASSPDTLNTEAFF.

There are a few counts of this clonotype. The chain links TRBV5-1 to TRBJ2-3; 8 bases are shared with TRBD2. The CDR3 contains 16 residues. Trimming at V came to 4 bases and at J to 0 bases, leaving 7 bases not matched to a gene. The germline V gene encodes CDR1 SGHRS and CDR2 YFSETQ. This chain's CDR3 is CASSHQLAASTDTQYF. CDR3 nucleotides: TGCGCCAGCAGCCATCAACTAGCGGCTAGCACAGATACGCAGTATTTT. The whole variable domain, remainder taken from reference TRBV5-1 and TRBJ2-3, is KAGVTQTPRYLIKTRGQQVTLSCSPISGHRSVSWYQQTPGQGLQFLFEYFSETQRNKGNFPGRFSGRQFSNSRSEMNVSTLELGDSALYLCASSHQLAASTDTQYFGPGTRLTVL.

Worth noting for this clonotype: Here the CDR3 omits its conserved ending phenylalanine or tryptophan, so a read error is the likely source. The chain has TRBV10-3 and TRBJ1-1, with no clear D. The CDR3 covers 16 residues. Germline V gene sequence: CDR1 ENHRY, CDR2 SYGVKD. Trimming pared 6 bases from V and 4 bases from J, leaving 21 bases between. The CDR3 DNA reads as TGTGCCATCAGCGACCGGGCGGGTTTGGGTGGCACTGAAGCTTTCCTT. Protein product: CAISDRAGLGGTEAFL.

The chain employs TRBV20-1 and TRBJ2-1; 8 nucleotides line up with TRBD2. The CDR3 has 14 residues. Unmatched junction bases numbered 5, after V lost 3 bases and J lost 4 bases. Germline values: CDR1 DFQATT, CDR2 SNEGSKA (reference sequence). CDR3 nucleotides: TGCAGTGCTAGCGGCCCGGGGGGGTACAATGAGCAGTTCTTC. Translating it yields CSASGPGGYNEQFF.

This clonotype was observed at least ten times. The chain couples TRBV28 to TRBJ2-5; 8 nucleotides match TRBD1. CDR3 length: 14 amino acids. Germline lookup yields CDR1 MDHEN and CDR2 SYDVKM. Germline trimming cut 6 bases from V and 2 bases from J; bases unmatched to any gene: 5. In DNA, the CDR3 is TGTGCCAGCAGCCCGACAGGGGTACAAGAGACCCAGTACTTC. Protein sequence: CASSPTGVQETQYF.

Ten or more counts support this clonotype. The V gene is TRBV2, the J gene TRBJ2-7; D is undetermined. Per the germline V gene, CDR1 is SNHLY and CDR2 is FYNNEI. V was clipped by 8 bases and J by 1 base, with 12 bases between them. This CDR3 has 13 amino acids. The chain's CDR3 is CASGSSRSYEQYF. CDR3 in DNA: TGTGCCAGCGGATCGAGCCGGTCCTACGAGCAGTACTTC.

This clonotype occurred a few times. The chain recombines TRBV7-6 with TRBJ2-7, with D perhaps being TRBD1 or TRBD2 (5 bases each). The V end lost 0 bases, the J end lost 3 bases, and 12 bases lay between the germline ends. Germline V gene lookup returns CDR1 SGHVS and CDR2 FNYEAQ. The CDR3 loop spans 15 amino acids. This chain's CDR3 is CASSLALGTVYEQYF. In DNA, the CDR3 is TGTGCCAGCAGCTTAGCGCTGGGGACGGTCTACGAGCAGTACTTC. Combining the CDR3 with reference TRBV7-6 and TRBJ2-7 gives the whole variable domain GAGVSQSPRYKVTKRGQDVALRCDPISGHVSLYWYRQALGQGPEFLTYFNYEAQQDKSGLPNDRFSAERPEGSISTLTIQRTEQRDSAMYRCASSLALGTVYEQYFGPGTRLTVT.

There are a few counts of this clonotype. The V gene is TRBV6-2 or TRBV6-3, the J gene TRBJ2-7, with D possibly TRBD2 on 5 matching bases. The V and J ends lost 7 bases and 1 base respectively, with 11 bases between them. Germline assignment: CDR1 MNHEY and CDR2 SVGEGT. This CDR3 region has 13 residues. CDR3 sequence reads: CASNHRGSYEQYF. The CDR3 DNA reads TGTGCCAGCAATCACCGGGGTTCCTACGAGCAGTACTTC.

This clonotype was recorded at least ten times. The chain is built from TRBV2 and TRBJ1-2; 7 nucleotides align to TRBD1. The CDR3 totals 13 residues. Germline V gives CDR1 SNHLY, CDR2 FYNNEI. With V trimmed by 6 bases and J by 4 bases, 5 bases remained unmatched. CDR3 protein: CASSPTGIYGYTF. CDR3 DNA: TGTGCCAGCAGCCCGACAGGGATCTATGGCTACACCTTC.

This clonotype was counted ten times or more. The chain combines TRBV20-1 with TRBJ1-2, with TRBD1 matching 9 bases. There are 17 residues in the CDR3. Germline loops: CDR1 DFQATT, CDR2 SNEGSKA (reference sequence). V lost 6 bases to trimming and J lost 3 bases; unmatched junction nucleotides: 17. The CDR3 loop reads CSATSDTPGQGYYGYTF. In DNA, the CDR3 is TGCAGTGCCACTTCAGATACACCGGGACAGGGATACTATGGCTACACCTTC.